The source of this T cell receptor (beta chain) is a study of human T cells and chemical hapten exposure. Study results and caveats: Relative to controls, expanded TCRs formed significantly more large CDR3 similarity clusters. No shift was seen in TCRs above 1 in 1000 frequency with DPC sensitization.

Time point defined: patch test 3, about 24 weeks after DPC sensitization. The sample's treatment: therapeutic diphenylcyclopropenone sensitization with weekly scalp DPC. TCRdb re-called the RACE reads through MiXCR, storing one row per CDR3 protein. This repertoire shows roughly 200,000 distinct CDR3 sequences, 20% to 25% found once; its top ten account for around 2.5%. Concerning this clonotype itself: Its matching antigen is unknown.

The clonotype was recovered from a woman aged 40-49 years with alopecia areata. Some clones in this sample may be carry-over from other donors' samples. The specimen comprised whole blood, sampled in connection with sensitization to the hapten diphenylcyclopropenone (DPC).

DNA for the CDR3: TGCAGCGTTGTCGGCCTGGCGACCTACGAGCAGTACTTC. Translated, it gives CSVVGLATYEQYF. V is TRBV29-1 and J is TRBJ2-7; D gene ambiguous. V was clipped by 4 bases and J by 2 bases, with 12 bases between them. The germline V gene has CDR1 SQVTM and CDR2 ANQGSEA. This CDR3 has 13 amino acids.